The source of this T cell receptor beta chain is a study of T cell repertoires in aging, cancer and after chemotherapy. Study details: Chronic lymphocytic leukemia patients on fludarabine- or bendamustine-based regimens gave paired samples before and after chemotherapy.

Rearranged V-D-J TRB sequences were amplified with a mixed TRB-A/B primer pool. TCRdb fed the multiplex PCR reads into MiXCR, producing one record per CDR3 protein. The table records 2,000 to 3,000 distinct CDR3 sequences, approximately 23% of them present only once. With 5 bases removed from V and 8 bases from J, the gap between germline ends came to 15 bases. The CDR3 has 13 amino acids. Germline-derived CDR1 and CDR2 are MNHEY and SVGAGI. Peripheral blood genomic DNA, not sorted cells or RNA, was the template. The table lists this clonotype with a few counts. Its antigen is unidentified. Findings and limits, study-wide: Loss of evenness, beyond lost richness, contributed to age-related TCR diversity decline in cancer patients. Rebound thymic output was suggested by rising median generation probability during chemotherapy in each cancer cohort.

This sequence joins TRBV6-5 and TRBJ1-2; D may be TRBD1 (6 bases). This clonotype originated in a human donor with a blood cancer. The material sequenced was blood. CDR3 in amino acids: CASSRTRGGGYTF. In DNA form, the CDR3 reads TGTGCCAGCAGTCGCACAAGGGGGGGAGGCTACACCTTC.